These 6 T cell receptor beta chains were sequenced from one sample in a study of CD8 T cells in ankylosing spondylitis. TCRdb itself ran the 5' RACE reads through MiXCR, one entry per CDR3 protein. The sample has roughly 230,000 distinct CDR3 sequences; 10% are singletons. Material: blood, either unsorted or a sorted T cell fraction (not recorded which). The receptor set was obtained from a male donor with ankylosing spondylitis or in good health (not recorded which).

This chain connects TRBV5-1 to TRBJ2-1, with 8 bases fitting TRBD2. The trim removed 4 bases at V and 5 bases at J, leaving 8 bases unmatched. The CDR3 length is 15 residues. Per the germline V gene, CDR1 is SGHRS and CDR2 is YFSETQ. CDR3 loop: CASSTSGDPNNEQFF. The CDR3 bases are TGCGCCAGCAGCACTAGCGGAGATCCAAACAATGAGCAGTTCTTC.

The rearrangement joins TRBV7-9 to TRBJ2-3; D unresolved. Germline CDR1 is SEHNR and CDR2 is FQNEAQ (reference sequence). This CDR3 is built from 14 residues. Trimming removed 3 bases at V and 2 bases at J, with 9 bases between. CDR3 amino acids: CASSLDGFTDTQYF. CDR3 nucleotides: TGTGCCAGCAGCTTGGACGGATTCACAGATACGCAGTATTTT.

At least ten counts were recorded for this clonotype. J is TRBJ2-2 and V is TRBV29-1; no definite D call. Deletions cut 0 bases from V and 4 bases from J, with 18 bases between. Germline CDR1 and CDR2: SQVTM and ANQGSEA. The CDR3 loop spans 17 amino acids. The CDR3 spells CSVEDLRQSRLTGELFF. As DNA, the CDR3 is TGCAGCGTTGAAGATCTTCGGCAGTCGAGGCTCACCGGGGAGCTGTTTTTT.

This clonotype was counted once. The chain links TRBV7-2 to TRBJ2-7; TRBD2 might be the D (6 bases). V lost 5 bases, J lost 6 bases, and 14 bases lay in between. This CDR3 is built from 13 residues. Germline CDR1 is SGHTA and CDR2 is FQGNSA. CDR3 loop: CASSPIYGGEQYF. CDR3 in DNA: TGTGCCAGCAGCCCCATTTACGGGGGCGAGCAGTACTTC.

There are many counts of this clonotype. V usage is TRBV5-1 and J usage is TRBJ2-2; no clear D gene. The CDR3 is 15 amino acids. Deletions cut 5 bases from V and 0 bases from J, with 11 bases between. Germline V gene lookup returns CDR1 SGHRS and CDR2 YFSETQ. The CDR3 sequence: CASSKDPPNTGELFF. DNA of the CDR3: TGCGCCAGCAGTAAGGACCCACCGAACACCGGGGAGCTGTTTTTT.

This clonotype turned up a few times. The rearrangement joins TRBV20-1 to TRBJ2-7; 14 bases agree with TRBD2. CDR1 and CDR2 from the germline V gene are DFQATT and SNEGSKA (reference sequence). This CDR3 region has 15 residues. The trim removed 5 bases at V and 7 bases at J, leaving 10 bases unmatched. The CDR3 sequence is CSAGAGTSGRGEQYF. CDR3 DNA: TGCAGTGCTGGGGCGGGGACTAGCGGGAGAGGAGAGCAGTACTTC.